Given below is one T cell receptor (beta chain) in context. Its antigen is unidentified. Per sample, roughly 10^5 TCR templates underwent assay. TCRdb's table, derived via immunoSEQ multiplex PCR, lists solely in-frame clones and lacks some. The sample comprises about 120,000 clones, just over 90% of which are singletons, and over 0.15% rests with the top ten. This specimen comes from a study of siplizumab effects on memory and regulatory T cells. Study-level findings and limits: Versus around 25% in controls, the mappable alloreactive CD4+ clones averaged approximately 64% Treg-derived with siplizumab. It seemed that naive T cells were more diverse than memory cells and were major contributors to the alloresponse. Siplizumab significantly brought down the alloreactive sequences that trace back to unstimulated CD4+ memory cells.

The V end lost 6 bases, the J end lost 0 bases, and 12 bases lay between the germline ends. The CDR3 is made up of 15 amino acids. Per germline, CDR1 MGHRA and CDR2 YSYEKL. Sequencing was performed on non-Treg CD4+ T cells sorted from blood. The TCR originated in a human donor in good health. V usage is TRBV4-1 and J usage is TRBJ1-5; D not certain. The DNA for the CDR3 is TGCGCCAGCAGGCAGGCCCCATATAGCAATCAGCCCCAGCATTTT. Protein product: CASRQAPYSNQPQHF.